The entry that follows covers one T cell receptor beta chain sequence. What it recognizes is unknown. The method was immunoSEQ multiplex PCR; TCRdb's version includes in-frame clones alone and lacks a portion of them. The sample lists approximately 39,000 clones, 80% to 90% seen once, with roughly 40% in the top ten. Autoimmune disease history or systemic immunosuppression excluded patients. Trimming took 1 base from V and 7 from J; bases not matched to a gene: 6. CDR3 length: 14 residues. Germline loops: CDR1 LGHNA, CDR2 YSLEER. This sample was included in a study of OX40 agonist ivuxolimab in advanced cancers. Study-wide results and caveats: Also showing low normalized T-cell clonal expansion were some of the nonresponders. Clones of CD4+ and CD8+ blood T cells grew by week 6 at doses of 0.1 to 3.0 mg/kg.

The sample was CD4+ or CD8+ T cells sorted from blood, taken in a trial of the OX40 agonist ivuxolimab. The chain uses TRBV4-3 and TRBJ2-7; 8 bases are shared with TRBD1. This receptor was identified in an adult with an advanced solid tumor such as melanoma, head and neck, liver or kidney cancer. The CDR3 DNA follows: TGCGCCAGCAGCCAAGGGACAGGGAGGTGGGAGCAGTACTTC. Protein product: CASSQGTGRWEQYF.